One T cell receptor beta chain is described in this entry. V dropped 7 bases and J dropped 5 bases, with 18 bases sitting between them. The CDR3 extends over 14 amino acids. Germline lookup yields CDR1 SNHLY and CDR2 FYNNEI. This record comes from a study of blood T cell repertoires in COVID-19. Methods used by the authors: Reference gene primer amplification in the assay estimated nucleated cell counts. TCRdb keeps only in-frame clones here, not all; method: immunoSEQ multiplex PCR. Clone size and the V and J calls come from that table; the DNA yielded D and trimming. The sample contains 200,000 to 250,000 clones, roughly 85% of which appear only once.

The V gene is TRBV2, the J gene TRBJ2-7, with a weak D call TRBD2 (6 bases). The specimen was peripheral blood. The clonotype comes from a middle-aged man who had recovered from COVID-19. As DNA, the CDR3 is TGTGCCAGCATCGACGGGGGTCCCATCGACGAGCAGTACTTC. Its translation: CASIDGGPIDEQYF.